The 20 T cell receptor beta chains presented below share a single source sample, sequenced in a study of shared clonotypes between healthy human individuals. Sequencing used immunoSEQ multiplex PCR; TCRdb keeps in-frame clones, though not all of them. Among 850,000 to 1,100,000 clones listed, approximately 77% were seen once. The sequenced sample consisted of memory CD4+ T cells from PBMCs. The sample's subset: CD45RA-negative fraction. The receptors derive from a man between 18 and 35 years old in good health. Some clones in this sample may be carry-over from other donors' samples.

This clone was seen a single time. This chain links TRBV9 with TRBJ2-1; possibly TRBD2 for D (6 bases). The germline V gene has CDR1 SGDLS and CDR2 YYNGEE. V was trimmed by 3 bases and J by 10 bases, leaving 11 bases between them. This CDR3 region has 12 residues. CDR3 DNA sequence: TGTGCCAGCAGCGCGGGACGGGGGGAGCAGTTCTTC. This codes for CASSAGRGEQFF.

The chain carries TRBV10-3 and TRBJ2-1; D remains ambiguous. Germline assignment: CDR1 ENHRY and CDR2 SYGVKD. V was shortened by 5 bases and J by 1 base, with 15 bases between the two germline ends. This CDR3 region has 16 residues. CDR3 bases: TGTGCCATCAGTTCCCCCCAGACACCTTCCTACAATGAGCAGTTCTTC. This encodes CAISSPQTPSYNEQFF.

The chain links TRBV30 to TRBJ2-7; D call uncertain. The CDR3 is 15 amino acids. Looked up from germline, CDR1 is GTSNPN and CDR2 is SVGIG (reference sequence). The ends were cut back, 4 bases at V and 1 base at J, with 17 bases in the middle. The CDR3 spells CAWTRPTSISYEQYF. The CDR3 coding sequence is TGTGCCTGGACCCGACCGACATCGATATCCTACGAGCAGTACTTC.

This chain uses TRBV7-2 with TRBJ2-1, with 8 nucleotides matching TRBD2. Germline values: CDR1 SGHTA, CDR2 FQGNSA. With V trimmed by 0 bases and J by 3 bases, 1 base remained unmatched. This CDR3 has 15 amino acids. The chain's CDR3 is CASSLASGIYNEQFF. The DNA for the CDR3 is TGTGCCAGCAGCTTAGCTAGCGGGATCTACAATGAGCAGTTCTTC.

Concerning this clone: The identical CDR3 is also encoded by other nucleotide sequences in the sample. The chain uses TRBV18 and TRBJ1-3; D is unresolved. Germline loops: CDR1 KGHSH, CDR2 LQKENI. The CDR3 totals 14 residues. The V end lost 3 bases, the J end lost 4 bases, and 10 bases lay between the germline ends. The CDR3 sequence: CASSPGSSGNTIYF. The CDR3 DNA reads TGTGCCAGCTCACCGGGCTCTTCAGGAAACACCATATATTTT.

The CDR3 region is CASSPPSGQGHEQYF. The CDR3 nucleotides are TGCGCCAGCAGCCCTCCATCGGGACAGGGACACGAGCAGTACTTC. The chain employs TRBV4-1 and TRBJ2-7, with TRBD1 matching 9 bases. CDR1 and CDR2 from the germline V gene are MGHRA and YSYEKL. The V and J ends lost 4 bases and 5 bases, in that order; junction bases with no gene match: 9. CDR3 length: 15 amino acids.

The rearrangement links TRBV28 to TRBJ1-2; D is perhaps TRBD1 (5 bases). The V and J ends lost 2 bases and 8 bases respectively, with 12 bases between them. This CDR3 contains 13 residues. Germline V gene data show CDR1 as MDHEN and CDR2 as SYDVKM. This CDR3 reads CASSLEGMRGYTF. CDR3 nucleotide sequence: TGTGCCAGCAGTTTAGAGGGGATGCGAGGCTACACCTTC.

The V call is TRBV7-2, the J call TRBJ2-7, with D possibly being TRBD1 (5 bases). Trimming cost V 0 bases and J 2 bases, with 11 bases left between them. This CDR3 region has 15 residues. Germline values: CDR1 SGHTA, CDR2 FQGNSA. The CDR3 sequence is CASSLAFGAAYEQYF. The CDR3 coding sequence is TGTGCCAGCAGCTTAGCGTTTGGGGCAGCCTACGAGCAGTACTTC.

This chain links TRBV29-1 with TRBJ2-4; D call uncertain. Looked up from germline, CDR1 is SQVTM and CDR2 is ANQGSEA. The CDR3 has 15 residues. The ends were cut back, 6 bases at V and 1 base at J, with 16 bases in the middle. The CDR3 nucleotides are TGCAGCGTACGATACCAGGAGCTGGCCAAAAACATTCAGTACTTC. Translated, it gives CSVRYQELAKNIQYF.

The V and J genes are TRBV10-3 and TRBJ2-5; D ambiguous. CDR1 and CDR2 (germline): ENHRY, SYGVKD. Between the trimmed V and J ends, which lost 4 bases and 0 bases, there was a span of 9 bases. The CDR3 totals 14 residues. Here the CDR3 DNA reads TGTGCCATCAGTGCGGGCGGAGACCAAGAGACCCAGTACTTC. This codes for CAISAGGDQETQYF.

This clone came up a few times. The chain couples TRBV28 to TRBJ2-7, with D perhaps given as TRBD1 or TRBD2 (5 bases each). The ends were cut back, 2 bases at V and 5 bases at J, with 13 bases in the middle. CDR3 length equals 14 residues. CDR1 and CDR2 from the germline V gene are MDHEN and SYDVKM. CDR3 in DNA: TGTGCCAGCAGTTTAGAGGGGCGCCTCCACGAGCAGTACTTC. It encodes CASSLEGRLHEQYF.

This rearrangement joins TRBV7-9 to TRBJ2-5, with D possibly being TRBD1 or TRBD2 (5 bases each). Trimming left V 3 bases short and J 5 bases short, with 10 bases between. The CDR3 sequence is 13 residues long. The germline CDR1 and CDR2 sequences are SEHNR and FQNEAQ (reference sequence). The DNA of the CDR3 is TGTGCCAGCAGCTTGATGGGGGTTGAGACCCAGTACTTC. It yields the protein CASSLMGVETQYF. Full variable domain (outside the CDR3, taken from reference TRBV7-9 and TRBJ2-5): DTGVSQNPRHKITKRGQNVTFRCDPISEHNRLYWYRQTLGQGPEFLTYFQNEAQLEKSRLLSDRFSAERPKGSFSTLEIQRTEQGDSAMYLCASSLMGVETQYFGPGTRLLVL.

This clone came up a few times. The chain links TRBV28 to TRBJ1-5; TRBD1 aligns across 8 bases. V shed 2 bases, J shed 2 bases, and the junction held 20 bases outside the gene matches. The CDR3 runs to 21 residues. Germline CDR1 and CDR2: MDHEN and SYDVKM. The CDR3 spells CASSLGDRGYAGSDGNQPQHF. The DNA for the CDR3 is TGTGCCAGCAGTTTAGGTGACAGGGGATACGCCGGATCCGATGGCAATCAGCCCCAGCATTTT. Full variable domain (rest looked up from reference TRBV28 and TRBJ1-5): DVKVTQSSRYLVKRTGEKVFLECVQDMDHENMFWYRQDPGLGLRLIYFSYDVKMKEKGDIPEGYSVSREKKERFSLILESASTNQTSMYLCASSLGDRGYAGSDGNQPQHFGDGTRLSIL.

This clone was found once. This CDR3 reads CASSEDGPTEAFF. CDR3 in DNA: TGTGCCAGCAGTGAGGACGGCCCCACTGAAGCTTTCTTT. The rearrangement uses TRBV2 and TRBJ1-1; D remains unclear. Between the trimmed V and J ends, which lost 3 bases and 4 bases, there was a span of 9 bases. CDR3 length: 13 amino acids. Germline V lookup: CDR1 SNHLY, CDR2 FYNNEI. Full variable domain (outside the CDR3, taken from reference TRBV2 and TRBJ1-1): EPEVTQTPSHQVTQMGQEVILRCVPISNHLYFYWYRQILGQKVEFLVSFYNNEISEKSEIFDDQFSVERPDGSNFTLKIRSTKLEDSAMYFCASSEDGPTEAFFGQGTRLTVV.

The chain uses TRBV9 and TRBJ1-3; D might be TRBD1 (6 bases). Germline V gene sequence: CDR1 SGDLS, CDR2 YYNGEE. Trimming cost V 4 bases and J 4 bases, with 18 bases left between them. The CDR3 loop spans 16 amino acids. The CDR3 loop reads CASSTPVGGGGNTIYF. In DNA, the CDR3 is TGTGCCAGCAGCACCCCGGTGGGGGGCGGAGGAAACACCATATATTTT.

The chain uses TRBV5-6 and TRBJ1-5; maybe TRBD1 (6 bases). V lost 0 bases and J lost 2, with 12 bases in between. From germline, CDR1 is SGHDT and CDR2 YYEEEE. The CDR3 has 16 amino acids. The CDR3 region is CASSLGRGARNQPQHF. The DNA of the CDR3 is TGTGCCAGCAGCTTGGGGCGGGGGGCTCGCAATCAGCCCCAGCATTTT.

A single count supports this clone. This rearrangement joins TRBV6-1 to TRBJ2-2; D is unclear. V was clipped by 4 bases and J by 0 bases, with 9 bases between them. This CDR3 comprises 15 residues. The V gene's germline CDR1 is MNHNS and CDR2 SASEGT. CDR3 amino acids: CASSGTLTNTGELFF. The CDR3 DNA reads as TGTGCCAGCAGTGGAACTCTTACGAACACCGGGGAGCTGTTTTTT.

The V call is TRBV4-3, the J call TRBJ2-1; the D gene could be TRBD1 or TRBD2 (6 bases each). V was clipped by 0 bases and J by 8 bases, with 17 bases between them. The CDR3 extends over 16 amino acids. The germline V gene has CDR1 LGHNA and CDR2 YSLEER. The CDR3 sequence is CASSQELARGGDEQFF. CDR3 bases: TGCGCCAGCAGCCAAGAGCTAGCCAGGGGAGGCGATGAGCAGTTCTTC.

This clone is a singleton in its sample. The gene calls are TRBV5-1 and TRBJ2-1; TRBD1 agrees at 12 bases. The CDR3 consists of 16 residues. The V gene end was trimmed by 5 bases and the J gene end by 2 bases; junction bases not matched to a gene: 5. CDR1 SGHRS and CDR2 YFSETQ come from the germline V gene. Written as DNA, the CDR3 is TGCGCCAGCAGGGGACAGGGGGCGACCCCCTACAATGAGCAGTTCTTC. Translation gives CASRGQGATPYNEQFF.

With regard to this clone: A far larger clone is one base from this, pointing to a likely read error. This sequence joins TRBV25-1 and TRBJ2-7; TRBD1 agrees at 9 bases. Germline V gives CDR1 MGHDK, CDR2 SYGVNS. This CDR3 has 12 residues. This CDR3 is CASGTGTYEQCF. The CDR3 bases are TGTGCCAGCGGGACAGGGACCTACGAGCAGTGCTTC.